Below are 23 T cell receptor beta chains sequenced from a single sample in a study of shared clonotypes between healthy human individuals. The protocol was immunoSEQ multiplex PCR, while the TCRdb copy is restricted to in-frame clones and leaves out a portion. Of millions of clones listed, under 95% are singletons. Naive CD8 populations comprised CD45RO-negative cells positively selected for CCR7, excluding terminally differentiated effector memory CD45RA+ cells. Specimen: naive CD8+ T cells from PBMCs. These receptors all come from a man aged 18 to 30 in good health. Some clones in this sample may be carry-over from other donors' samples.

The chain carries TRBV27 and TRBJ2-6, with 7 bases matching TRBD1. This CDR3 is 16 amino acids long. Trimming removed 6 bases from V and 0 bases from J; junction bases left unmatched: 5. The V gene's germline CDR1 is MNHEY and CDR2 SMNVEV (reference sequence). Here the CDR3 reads CASSTYRGSGANVLTF. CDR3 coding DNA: TGTGCCAGCAGCACCTACAGGGGCTCTGGGGCCAACGTCCTGACTTTC.

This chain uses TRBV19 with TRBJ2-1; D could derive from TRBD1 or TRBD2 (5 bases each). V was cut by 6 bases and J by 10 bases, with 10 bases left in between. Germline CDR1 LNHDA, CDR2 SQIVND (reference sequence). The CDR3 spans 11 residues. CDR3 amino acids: CASRAWDEQFF. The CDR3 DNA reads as TGTGCCAGTAGGGCCTGGGACGAGCAGTTCTTC.

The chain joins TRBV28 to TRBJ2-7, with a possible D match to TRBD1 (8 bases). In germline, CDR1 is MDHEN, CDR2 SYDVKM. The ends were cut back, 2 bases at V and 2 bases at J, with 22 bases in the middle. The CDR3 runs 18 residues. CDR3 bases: TGTGCCAGCAGTTTACCAACCACGAACAGGGGGACTACCTACGAGCAGTACTTC. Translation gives CASSLPTTNRGTTYEQYF.

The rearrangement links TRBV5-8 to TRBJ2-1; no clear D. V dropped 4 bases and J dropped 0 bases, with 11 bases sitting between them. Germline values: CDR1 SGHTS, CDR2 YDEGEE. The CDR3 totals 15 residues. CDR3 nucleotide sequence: TGTGCCAGCAGCCGACGGACCAGCTCCTACAATGAGCAGTTCTTC. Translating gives CASSRRTSSYNEQFF.

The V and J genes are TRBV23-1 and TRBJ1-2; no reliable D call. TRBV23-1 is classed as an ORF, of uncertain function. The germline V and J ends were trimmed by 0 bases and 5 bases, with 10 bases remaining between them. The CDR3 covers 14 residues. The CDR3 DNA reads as TGCGCCAGCAGTCAATCGGGCCGCCTGTATGGCTACACCTTC. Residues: CASSQSGRLYGYTF.

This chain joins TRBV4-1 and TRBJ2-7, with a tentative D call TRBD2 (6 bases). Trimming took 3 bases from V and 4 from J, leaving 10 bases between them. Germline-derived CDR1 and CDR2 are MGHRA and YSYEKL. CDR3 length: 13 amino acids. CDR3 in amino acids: CASSQSLAYEQYF. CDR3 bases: TGCGCCAGCAGCCAGTCACTAGCTTACGAGCAGTACTTC.

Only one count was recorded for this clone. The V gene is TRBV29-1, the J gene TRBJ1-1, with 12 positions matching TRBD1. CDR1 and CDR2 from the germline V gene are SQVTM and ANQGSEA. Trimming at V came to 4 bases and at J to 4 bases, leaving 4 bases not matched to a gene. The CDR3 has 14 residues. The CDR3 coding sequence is TGCAGCGTTGGGGACAGGGGGCAAGGCACTGAAGCTTTCTTT. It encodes CSVGDRGQGTEAFF.

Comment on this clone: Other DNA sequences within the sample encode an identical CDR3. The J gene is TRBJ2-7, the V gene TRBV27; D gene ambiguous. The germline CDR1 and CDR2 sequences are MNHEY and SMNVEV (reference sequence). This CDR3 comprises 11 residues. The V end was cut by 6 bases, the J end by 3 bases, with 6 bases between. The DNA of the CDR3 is TGTGCCAGCAGGTCAAGCTACGAGCAGTACTTC. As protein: CASRSSYEQYF.

Here the CDR3 DNA reads TGTGCCAGCAGTTTATGGGTGGGACTCAATCAGCCCCAGCATTTT. It yields the protein CASSLWVGLNQPQHF. The gene calls are TRBV28 and TRBJ1-5; tentative D call: TRBD1 (5 bases). The length of the CDR3 is 15 residues. V gave up 0 bases and J gave up 3 bases, with 9 bases separating them. CDR1 is MDHEN, CDR2 SYDVKM, per germline. The full variable domain, rest sourced from reference TRBV28 and TRBJ1-5, is DVKVTQSSRYLVKRTGEKVFLECVQDMDHENMFWYRQDPGLGLRLIYFSYDVKMKEKGDIPEGYSVSREKKERFSLILESASTNQTSMYLCASSLWVGLNQPQHFGDGTRLSIL.

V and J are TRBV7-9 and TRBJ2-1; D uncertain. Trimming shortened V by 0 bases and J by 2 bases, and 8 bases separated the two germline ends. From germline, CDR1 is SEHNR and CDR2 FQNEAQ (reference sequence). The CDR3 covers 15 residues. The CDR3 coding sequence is TGTGCCAGCAGCTTAGCGCACGGTCCCTACAATGAGCAGTTCTTC. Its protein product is CASSLAHGPYNEQFF.

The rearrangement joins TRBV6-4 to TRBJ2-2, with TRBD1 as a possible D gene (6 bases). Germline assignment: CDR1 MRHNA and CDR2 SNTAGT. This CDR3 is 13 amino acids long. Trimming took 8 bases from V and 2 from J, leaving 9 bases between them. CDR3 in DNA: TGTGCCAGCCGGACAGCCAACACCGGGGAGCTGTTTTTT. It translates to CASRTANTGELFF.

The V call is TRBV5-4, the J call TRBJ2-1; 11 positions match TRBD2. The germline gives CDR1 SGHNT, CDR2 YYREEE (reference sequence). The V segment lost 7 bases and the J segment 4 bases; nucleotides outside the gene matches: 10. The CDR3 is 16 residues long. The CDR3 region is CASHFPSGRKYNEQFF. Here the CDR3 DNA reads TGTGCCAGCCACTTTCCTAGCGGGAGGAAGTACAATGAGCAGTTCTTC.

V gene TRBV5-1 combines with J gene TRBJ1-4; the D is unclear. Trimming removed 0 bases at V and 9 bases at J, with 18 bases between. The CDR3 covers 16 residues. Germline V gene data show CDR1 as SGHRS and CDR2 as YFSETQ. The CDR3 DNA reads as TGCGCCAGCAGCTTGGATGATCTGGTGGGCAGGCAAAAACTGTTTTTT. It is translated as CASSLDDLVGRQKLFF.

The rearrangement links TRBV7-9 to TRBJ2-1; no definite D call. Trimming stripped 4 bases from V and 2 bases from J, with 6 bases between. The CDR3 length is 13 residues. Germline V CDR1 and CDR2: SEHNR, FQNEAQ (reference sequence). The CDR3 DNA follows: TGTGCCAGCAGCTACGCCGCCTACAATGAGCAGTTCTTC. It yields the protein CASSYAAYNEQFF.

The CDR3 loop reads CAISESASGYEQYF. The CDR3 region has the DNA TGTGCCATCAGTGAGTCGGCTAGCGGTTACGAGCAGTACTTC. The chain recombines TRBV10-3 with TRBJ2-7; TRBD2 agrees at 7 bases. Germline loops: CDR1 ENHRY, CDR2 SYGVKD. The V gene end was trimmed by 0 bases and the J gene end by 4 bases; junction bases not matched to a gene: 3. The CDR3 has 14 residues.

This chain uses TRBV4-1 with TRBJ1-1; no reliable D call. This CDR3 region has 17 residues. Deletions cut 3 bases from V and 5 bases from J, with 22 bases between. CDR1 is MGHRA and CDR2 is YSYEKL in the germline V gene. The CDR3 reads CASSQTRPRGSRTEAFF. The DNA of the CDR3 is TGCGCCAGCAGCCAGACAAGACCCCGAGGATCCCGGACTGAAGCTTTCTTT.

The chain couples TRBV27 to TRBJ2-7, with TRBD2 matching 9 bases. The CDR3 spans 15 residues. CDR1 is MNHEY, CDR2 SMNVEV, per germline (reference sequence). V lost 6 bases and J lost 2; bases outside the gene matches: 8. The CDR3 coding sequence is TGTGCCAGCAGCCCCTTCCTAGCGGGGACCTACGAGCAGTACTTC. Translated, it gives CASSPFLAGTYEQYF.

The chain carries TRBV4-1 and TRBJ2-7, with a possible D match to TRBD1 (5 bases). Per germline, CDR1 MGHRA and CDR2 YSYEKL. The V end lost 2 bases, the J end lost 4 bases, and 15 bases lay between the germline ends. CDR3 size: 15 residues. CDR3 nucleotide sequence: TGCGCCAGCAGCCAAACTCCAACAGGAAGTTACGAGCAGTACTTC. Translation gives CASSQTPTGSYEQYF.

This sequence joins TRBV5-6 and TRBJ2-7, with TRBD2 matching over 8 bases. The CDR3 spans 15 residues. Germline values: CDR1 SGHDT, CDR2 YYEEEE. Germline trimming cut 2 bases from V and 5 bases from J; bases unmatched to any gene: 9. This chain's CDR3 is CASSFGTGGFHEQYF. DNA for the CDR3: TGTGCCAGCAGCTTCGGCACGGGGGGGTTCCACGAGCAGTACTTC.

The CDR3 here is CASSTTGTGVGELFF. The CDR3 coding sequence is TGTGCCAGCAGCACCACCGGGACAGGGGTTGGGGAGCTGTTTTTT. J is TRBJ2-2 and V is TRBV9, with 10 bases identical to TRBD1. Germline assignment: CDR1 SGDLS and CDR2 YYNGEE. The V gene end was trimmed by 4 bases and the J gene end by 8 bases; junction bases not matched to a gene: 8. The CDR3 is made up of 15 amino acids.

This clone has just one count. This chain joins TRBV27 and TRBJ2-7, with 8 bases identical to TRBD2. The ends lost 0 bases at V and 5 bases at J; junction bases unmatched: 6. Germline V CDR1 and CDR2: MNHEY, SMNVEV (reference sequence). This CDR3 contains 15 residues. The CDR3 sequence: CASSLSASGFNEQYF. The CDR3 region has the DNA TGTGCCAGCAGTTTATCGGCTAGCGGGTTCAACGAGCAGTACTTC.

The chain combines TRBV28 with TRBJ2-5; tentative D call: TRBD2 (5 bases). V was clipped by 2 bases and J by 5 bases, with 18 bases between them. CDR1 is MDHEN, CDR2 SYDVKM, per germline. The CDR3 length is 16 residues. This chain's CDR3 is CASSLRLEGVGETQYF. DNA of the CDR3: TGTGCCAGCAGTTTACGCCTAGAGGGAGTAGGGGAGACCCAGTACTTC.

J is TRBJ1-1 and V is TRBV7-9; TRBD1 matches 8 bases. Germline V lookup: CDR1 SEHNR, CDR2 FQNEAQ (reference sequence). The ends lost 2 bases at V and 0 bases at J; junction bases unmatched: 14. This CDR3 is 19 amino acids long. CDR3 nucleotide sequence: TGTGCCAGCAGCTTACCCACCGGGACAGGAGAAGGTCTGAACACTGAAGCTTTCTTT. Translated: CASSLPTGTGEGLNTEAFF.